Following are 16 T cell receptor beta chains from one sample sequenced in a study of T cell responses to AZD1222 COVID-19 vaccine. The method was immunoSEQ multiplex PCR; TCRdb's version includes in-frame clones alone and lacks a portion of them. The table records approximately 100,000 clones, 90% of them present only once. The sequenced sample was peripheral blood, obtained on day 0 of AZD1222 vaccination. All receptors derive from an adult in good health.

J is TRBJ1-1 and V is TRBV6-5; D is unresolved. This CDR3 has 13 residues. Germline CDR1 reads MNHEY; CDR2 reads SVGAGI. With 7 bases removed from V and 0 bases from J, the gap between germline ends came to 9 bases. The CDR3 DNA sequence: TGTGCCAGCACGGCCGACTTGAACACTGAAGCTTTCTTT. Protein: CASTADLNTEAFF.

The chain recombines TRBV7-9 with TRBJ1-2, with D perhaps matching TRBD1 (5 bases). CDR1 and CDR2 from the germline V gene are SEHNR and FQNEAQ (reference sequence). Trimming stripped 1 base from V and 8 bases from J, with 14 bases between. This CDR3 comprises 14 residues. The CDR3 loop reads CASSLGGAWDGYTF. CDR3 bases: TGTGCCAGCAGCTTAGGAGGGGCTTGGGACGGCTACACCTTC.

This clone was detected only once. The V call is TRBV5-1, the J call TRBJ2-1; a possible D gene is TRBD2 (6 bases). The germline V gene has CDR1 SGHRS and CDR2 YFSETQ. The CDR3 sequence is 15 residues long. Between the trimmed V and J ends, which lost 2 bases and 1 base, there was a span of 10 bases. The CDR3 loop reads CASSFRRGSYNEQFF. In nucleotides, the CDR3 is TGCGCCAGCAGCTTCAGGCGGGGTTCCTACAATGAGCAGTTCTTC.

The CDR3: CASTIRTGSRSQHF. Written as DNA, the CDR3 is TGTGCCAGCACGATTAGGACAGGGAGCAGGTCCCAGCATTTT. The chain joins TRBV2 to TRBJ1-5; 8 bases map to TRBD1. V lost 7 bases, J lost 11 bases, and 13 bases stayed unmatched. The CDR3 has 14 residues. Germline V lookup: CDR1 SNHLY, CDR2 FYNNEI. The variable domain in full, with the rest retrieved from reference TRBV2 and TRBJ1-5, is EPEVTQTPSHQVTQMGQEVILRCVPISNHLYFYWYRQILGQKVEFLVSFYNNEISEKSEIFDDQFSVERPDGSNFTLKIRSTKLEDSAMYFCASTIRTGSRSQHFGDGTRLSIL.

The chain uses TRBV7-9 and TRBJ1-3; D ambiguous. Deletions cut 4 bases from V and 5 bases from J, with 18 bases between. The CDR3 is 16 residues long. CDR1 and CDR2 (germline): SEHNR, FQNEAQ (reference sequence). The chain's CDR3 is CASSSGVGISRNTIYF. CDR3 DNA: TGTGCCAGCAGCTCCGGTGTGGGGATTAGTCGAAACACCATATATTTT.

CDR3 coding DNA: TGTGCCAGCAGGACCCTGACTGTCGACAGGGGGCTAAAGACCCAGTACTTC. The encoded protein is CASRTLTVDRGLKTQYF. J is TRBJ2-5 and V is TRBV27, with TRBD1 matching over 10 bases. Germline loops: CDR1 MNHEY, CDR2 SMNVEV (reference sequence). The CDR3 length is 17 residues. Trimming cost V 6 bases and J 6 bases; bases outside gene matches: 16.

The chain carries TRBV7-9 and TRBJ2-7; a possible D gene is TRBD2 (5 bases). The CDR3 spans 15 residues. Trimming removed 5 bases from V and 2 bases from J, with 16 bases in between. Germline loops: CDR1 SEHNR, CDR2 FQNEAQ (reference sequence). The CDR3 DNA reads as TGTGCCAGCAGCCGGGAACTCGGTAACCCCTACGAGCAGTACTTC. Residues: CASSRELGNPYEQYF.

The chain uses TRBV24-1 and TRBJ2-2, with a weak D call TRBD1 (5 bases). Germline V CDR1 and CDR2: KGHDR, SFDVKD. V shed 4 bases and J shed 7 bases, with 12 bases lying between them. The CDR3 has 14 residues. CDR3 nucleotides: TGTGCCACCAGTGAGGCAGGGCAGGGCGGGGAGCTGTTTTTT. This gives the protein CATSEAGQGGELFF.

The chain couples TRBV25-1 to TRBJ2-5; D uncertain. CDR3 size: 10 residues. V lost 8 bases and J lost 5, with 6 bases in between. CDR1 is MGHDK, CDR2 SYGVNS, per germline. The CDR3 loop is CASGLETQYF. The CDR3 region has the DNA TGTGCCAGCGGCTTGGAGACCCAGTACTTC.

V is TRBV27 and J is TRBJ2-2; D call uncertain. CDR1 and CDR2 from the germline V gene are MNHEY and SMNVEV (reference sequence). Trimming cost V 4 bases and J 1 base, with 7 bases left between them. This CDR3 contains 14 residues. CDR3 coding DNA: TGTGCCAGCAGTTCAGGAAAGAACACCGGGGAGCTGTTTTTT. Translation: CASSSGKNTGELFF.

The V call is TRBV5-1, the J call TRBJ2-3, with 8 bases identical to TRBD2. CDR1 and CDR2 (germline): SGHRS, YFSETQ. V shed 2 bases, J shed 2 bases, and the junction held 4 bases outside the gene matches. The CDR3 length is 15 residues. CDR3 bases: TGCGCCAGCAGCTTCGGACTAGCTTACACAGATACGCAGTATTTT. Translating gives CASSFGLAYTDTQYF.

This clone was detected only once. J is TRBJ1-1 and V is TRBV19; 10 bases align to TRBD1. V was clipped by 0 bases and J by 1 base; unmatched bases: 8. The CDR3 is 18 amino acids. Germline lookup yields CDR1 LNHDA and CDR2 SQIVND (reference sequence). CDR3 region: CASSIDLRRDRGNTEAFF. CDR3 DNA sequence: TGTGCCAGTAGTATAGACCTGCGCCGGGACAGGGGGAACACTGAAGCTTTCTTT. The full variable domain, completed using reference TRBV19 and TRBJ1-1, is DGGITQSPKYLFRKEGQNVTLSCEQNLNHDAMYWYRQDPGQGLRLIYYSQIVNDFQKGDIAEGYSVSREKKESFPLTVTSAQKNPTAFYLCASSIDLRRDRGNTEAFFGQGTRLTVV.

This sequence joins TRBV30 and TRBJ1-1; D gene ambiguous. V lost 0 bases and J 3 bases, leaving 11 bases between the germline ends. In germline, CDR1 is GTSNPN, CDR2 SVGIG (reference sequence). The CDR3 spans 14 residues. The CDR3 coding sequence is TGTGCCTGGAGTGTAGTATACGGGGACACTGAAGCTTTCTTT. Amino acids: CAWSVVYGDTEAFF. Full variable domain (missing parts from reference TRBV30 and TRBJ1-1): SQTIHQWPATLVQPVGSPLSLECTVEGTSNPNLYWYRQAAGRGLQLLFYSVGIGQISSEVPQNLSASRPQDRQFILSSKKLLLSDSGFYLCAWSVVYGDTEAFFGQGTRLTVV.

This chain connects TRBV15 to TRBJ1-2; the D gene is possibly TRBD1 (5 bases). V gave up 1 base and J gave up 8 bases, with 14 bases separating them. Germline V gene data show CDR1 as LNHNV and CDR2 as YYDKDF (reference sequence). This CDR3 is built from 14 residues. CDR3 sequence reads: CATSRAVSGSGYTF. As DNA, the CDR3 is TGTGCCACCAGCAGAGCTGTGTCAGGGTCCGGCTACACCTTC. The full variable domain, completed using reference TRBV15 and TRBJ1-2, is DAMVIQNPRYQVTQFGKPVTLSCSQTLNHNVMYWYQQKSSQAPKLLFHYYDKDFNNEADTPDNFQSRRPNTSFCFLDIRSPGLGDTAMYLCATSRAVSGSGYTFGSGTRLTVV.

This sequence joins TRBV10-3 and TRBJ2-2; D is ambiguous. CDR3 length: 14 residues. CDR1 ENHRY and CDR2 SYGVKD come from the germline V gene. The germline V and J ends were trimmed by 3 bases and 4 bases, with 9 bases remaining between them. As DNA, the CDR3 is TGTGCCATCAGTGACAGCTCGCCCACCGGGGAGCTGTTTTTT. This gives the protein CAISDSSPTGELFF.

CDR3: CASNGFQAETQYF. The CDR3 coding sequence is TGTGCCAGCAATGGTTTTCAGGCAGAGACCCAGTACTTC. This chain uses TRBV3-1 (or the pseudogene TRBV3-2) with TRBJ2-5; D remains ambiguous. V dropped 7 bases and J dropped 4 bases, with 13 bases sitting between them. Germline loops: CDR1 LGHDT, CDR2 YNNKEL (reference sequence). CDR3 length equals 13 residues.